This section outlines one TCR beta chain sequence together with its context. V was clipped by 6 bases and J by 5 bases; unmatched bases: 9. This CDR3 has 15 residues. Germline V lookup: CDR1 MGHDK, CDR2 SYGVNS. Donors each provided about 9.5 milliliters of peripheral blood. This sample was taken from a study of blood T cells in healthy people across ages. Together with a sample-barcoded 5' primer, a J-beta primer mix was included in a second PCR lasting about 7 to 12 cycles. A template-switch adaptor that had 12 random nucleotides put a tag on each cDNA molecule. Each CDR3 protein is one row after TCRdb ran MiXCR on the 5' RACE reads. This sample has over a million distinct CDR3 sequences, with roughly two fifths found just once.

The sequenced sample consisted of blood. J is TRBJ2-5 and V is TRBV25-1; TRBD1 matches 10 bases. This TCR came from a woman aged 18-30 years in good health. The CDR3 coding sequence is TGTGCCAGCAGCCAACAGACAGGGGGCGGCGAGACCCAGTACTTC. It translates to CASSQQTGGGETQYF.